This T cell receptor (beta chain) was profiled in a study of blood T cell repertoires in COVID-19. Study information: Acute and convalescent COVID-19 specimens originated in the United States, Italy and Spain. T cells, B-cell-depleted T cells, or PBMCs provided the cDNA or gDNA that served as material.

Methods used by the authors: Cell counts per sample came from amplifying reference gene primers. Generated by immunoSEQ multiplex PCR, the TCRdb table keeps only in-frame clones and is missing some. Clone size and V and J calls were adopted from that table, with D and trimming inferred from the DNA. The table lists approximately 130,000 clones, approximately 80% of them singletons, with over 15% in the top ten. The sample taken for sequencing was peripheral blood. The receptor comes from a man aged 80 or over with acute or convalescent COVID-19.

The DNA of the CDR3 is TGTGCCTGGAGTCCCCTCGGACTAAGTCAGCCCCAGCATTTT. Translated: CAWSPLGLSQPQHF. The gene calls are TRBV30 and TRBJ1-5; no firm D call. Trimming removed 2 bases at V and 6 bases at J, with 14 bases between. Germline V gene sequence: CDR1 GTSNPN, CDR2 SVGIG (reference sequence). The CDR3 covers 14 residues.